A selection of T cell receptor beta chains follows, all from one sample in a study of technical replicates of blood from a few donors. This table comes from immunoSEQ multiplex PCR, and its TCRdb copy is limited to in-frame clones, with some not included. Altogether more than 70,000 clones are present, over 80% being singletons, with the ten largest covering roughly 0.27%. The sequenced sample consisted of T cells isolated from PBMCs. Receptor source: a human donor in good health. The CDR3 runs from the conserved cysteine through the conserved F or W. Each record gives: clone size, V gene, D gene, J gene, CDR3 DNA, CDR3 protein. D genes are given only for firm matches. Part of the rows lack a size; the others show once, few, many or a class for expanded clones.

-	TRBV18	-	TRBJ2-7	TGTGCCAGCTCACCACTGACCCCGCACAGGGCGTTCTTGGACGACGAGCAGTACTTC	CASSPLTPHRAFLDDEQYF
-	TRBV7-9	TRBD2	TRBJ2-3	TGTGCCAGCACGACTAGCGGGGCGGCTCAGTGGGATACGCAGTATTTT	CASTTSGAAQWDTQYF
-	TRBV28	-	TRBJ2-7	TGTGCCAGCAGTCAGCGATCACTAGGATACGAGCAGTACTTC	CASSQRSLGYEQYF
once	TRBV10-3	TRBD2	TRBJ2-7	TGTGCCATCAGGGGTTTCGCCGGGACTAGCGGGGGCGAGCAGTACTTC	CAIRGFAGTSGGEQYF
few	TRBV27	TRBD2	TRBJ2-1	TGTGCCAGCAGCCCTACTAGCGGGGAAAACAATGAGCAGTTCTTC	CASSPTSGENNEQFF
few	TRBV7-9	-	TRBJ1-1	TGTGCCAGCAGGCCTCGGCTGGAGGACACTGAAGCTTTCTTT	CASRPRLEDTEAFF
-	TRBV10-3	-	TRBJ2-7	TGTGCCATCAGTGCCGTGGGGTCCGGGGCCTACGAGCAGTACTTC	CAISAVGSGAYEQYF
few	TRBV12-5	TRBD1	TRBJ1-1	TGTGCTAGTGGTTTGGTACTGGGACAGGACTTCACTGAAGCTTTCTTT	CASGLVLGQDFTEAFF
-	TRBV6-9	TRBD1	TRBJ2-7	TGTGCCAGCGGGTCTAAGGGGACAGGCGCCTACGAGCAGTACTTC	CASGSKGTGAYEQYF
-	TRBV10-3	TRBD2	TRBJ2-1	TGTGCCATCAGTGAGTCGAGCCCAGCGGGGGGGCGTGAGCAGTTCTTC	CAISESSPAGGREQFF
-	TRBV2	-	TRBJ2-1	TGTGCCAGCAGTCTTCCCCCGGGATCCTACAATGAGCAGTTCTTC	CASSLPPGSYNEQFF
-	TRBV6-6	-	TRBJ1-5	TGTGCCAGCAGTTACACGCAAGTCAGGCCAAATCAGCCCCAGCATTTT	CASSYTQVRPNQPQHF
-	TRBV30	-	TRBJ2-7	TGTGCCTGGAGTAGAGGGGGCTCCTACGAGCAGTACTTC	CAWSRGGSYEQYF
-	TRBV29-1	TRBD1	TRBJ2-2	TGCAGCGCCGGACAGGCCTCGACCGGGGAGCTGTTTTTT	CSAGQASTGELFF
-	TRBV6-1	-	TRBJ1-1	TGTGCCAGCAAATCAGGGGCGGGGAACACTGAAGCTTTCTTT	CASKSGAGNTEAFF
-	TRBV28	-	TRBJ1-5	TGTGCCTTGGGGCGGGGGGACCTAATTCGGAATCAGCCCCAGCATTTT	CALGRGDLIRNQPQHF
-	TRBV11-2	TRBD1	TRBJ1-5	TGTGCCAGCAGCTTAGATGGGACAGGGTTCCTTAGCAATCAGCCCCAGCATTTT	CASSLDGTGFLSNQPQHF
-	TRBV5-1	-	TRBJ1-1	TGCGCCAGCGGCAATACACCCAACACTGAAGCTTTCTTT	CASGNTPNTEAFF
-	TRBV7-9	-	TRBJ2-7	TGTGCCAGCAGCTTAGGGGCTTACGAGCAGTACTTC	CASSLGAYEQYF
-	TRBV2	TRBD1	TRBJ1-1	TGTGCCAGCAGTAGGACAGGTGGGACTGAAGCTTTCTTT	CASSRTGGTEAFF
-	TRBV5-1	TRBD1	TRBJ1-3	TGCGCCAGCAGCCCAGGGACAGGGATTGACTCTGGAAACACCATATATTTT	CASSPGTGIDSGNTIYF
-	TRBV19	TRBD1	TRBJ1-2	TGTGCCAGTAGTACAGGACAGGGTTATGGCTACACCTTC	CASSTGQGYGYTF